These 23 T cell receptor beta chains were all obtained from the same sample, sequenced in a study of T cell changes during pregnancy in multiple sclerosis. Using immunoSEQ multiplex PCR, the repertoire was profiled, and TCRdb retains in-frame clones only, with some absent. This table holds about 25,000 clones, about nine tenths found once. Sample: CD8+ T cells from peripheral blood mononuclear cells, taken in the first trimester of pregnancy. The receptors shown here come from a female donor in good health, enrolled as a control in a pregnancy study.

This chain links TRBV7-9 with TRBJ2-7, with 9 bases aligning to TRBD1. V shed 5 bases, J shed 3 bases, and the junction held 11 bases outside the gene matches. In germline, CDR1 is SEHNR, CDR2 FQNEAQ (reference sequence). This CDR3 region has 16 residues. CDR3 bases: TGTGCCAGCAGCCCACTCTTTGGGGACAGGGACTACGAGCAGTACTTC. Amino acids: CASSPLFGDRDYEQYF.

V gene TRBV28 combines with J gene TRBJ2-7, with TRBD1 identical over 8 bases. V lost 7 bases to trimming and J lost 3 bases; unmatched junction nucleotides: 5. CDR1 is MDHEN, CDR2 SYDVKM, per germline. The CDR3 totals 13 residues. This CDR3 is CASNLDRGYEQYF. The CDR3 DNA is TGTGCCAGCAACCTCGACAGGGGCTACGAGCAGTACTTC.

This sequence joins TRBV7-3 and TRBJ2-7, with TRBD1 as a possible D gene (5 bases). Germline CDR1 SGHTA, CDR2 FQGTGA. There are 15 residues in the CDR3. The V end lost 2 bases, the J end lost 3 bases, and 14 bases lay between the germline ends. Here the CDR3 reads CASSLSPAGHYEQYF. The CDR3 DNA sequence: TGTGCCAGCAGCTTATCACCGGCAGGACACTACGAGCAGTACTTC.

This chain joins TRBV9 and TRBJ2-2; D ambiguous. The CDR3 has 13 amino acids. Trimming took 0 bases from V and 3 from J, leaving 3 bases between them. Per germline, CDR1 SGDLS and CDR2 YYNGEE. CDR3 protein: CASSVVDTGELFF. The CDR3 DNA follows: TGTGCCAGCAGCGTAGTCGACACCGGGGAGCTGTTTTTT.

The genes are TRBV5-6 and TRBJ1-4; possibly TRBD1 for D (6 bases). The germline CDR1 and CDR2 sequences are SGHDT and YYEEEE. CDR3 length: 17 residues. V lost 0 bases and J 8 bases, leaving 20 bases between the germline ends. The CDR3 protein is CASSLGNPSGTSEKLFF. The CDR3 DNA follows: TGTGCCAGCAGCTTGGGTAACCCATCTGGGACAAGCGAAAAACTGTTTTTT.

The CDR3 DNA reads as TGTGCCAGCAGCTCGTCCCTAAACTACGAGCAGTACTTC. Translated: CASSSSLNYEQYF. V and J are TRBV13 and TRBJ2-7; D call uncertain. The length of the CDR3 is 13 residues. Germline-derived CDR1 and CDR2 are PRHDT and FYEKMQ (reference sequence). V lost 4 bases, J lost 3 bases, and 10 bases lay in between.

The sample holds one count of this clone. This chain connects TRBV19 to TRBJ2-5, with D perhaps TRBD2 (6 bases). With 3 bases removed from V and 10 bases from J, the gap between germline ends came to 9 bases. The V gene's germline CDR1 is LNHDA and CDR2 SQIVND (reference sequence). This CDR3 spans 11 amino acids. As DNA, the CDR3 is TGTGCCAGTAGTATGGGAGGTAACCAGTACTTC. Translation: CASSMGGNQYF.

This clone has just one count. The rearrangement joins TRBV6-4 to TRBJ2-3, with 10 bases fitting TRBD2. The CDR3 is 15 amino acids. The junction had 6 bases not matched to a gene; V was cut back by 5 bases and J by 4 bases. CDR1 and CDR2 (germline): MRHNA, SNTAGT. CDR3 in DNA: TGTGCCAGCAGTAAGAGCGGGGGGGGCTCAGATACGCAGTATTTT. This encodes CASSKSGGGSDTQYF.

The genes are TRBV7-9 and TRBJ2-7, with a weak D call TRBD2 (6 bases). This CDR3 region has 12 residues. Looked up from germline, CDR1 is SEHNR and CDR2 is FQNEAQ (reference sequence). Trimming removed 7 bases at V and 0 bases at J, with 7 bases between. The CDR3 protein is CASIGGSYEQYF. The CDR3 DNA is TGTGCCAGCATCGGGGGCTCCTACGAGCAGTACTTC.

This chain links TRBV7-9 with TRBJ2-7; D is ambiguous. Germline V gives CDR1 SEHNR, CDR2 FQNEAQ (reference sequence). V lost 3 bases, J lost 0 bases, and 9 bases lay in between. This CDR3 has 14 residues. As DNA, the CDR3 is TGTGCCAGCAGCTTTAATCCCTCCTCCTACGAGCAGTACTTC. Translation: CASSFNPSSYEQYF.

V gene TRBV7-9 combines with J gene TRBJ2-1; D not certain. With 4 bases removed from V and 7 bases from J, the gap between germline ends came to 5 bases. Germline CDR1 and CDR2: SEHNR and FQNEAQ (reference sequence). The CDR3 sequence is 11 residues long. As DNA, the CDR3 is TGTGCCAGCAGCTATCAAAATGAGCAGTTCTTC. It is translated as CASSYQNEQFF.

This chain connects TRBV5-6 to TRBJ1-3, with D unclear. CDR1 is SGHDT, CDR2 YYEEEE, per germline. This CDR3 contains 14 residues. V lost 3 bases to trimming and J lost 0 bases, with 7 bases between them. This CDR3 is CASSSGGSGNTIYF. As DNA, the CDR3 is TGTGCCAGCAGCTCCGGCGGCTCTGGAAACACCATATATTTT.

The CDR3 region is CASSHPAGGSYNEQFF. For the CDR3, the DNA is TGTGCCAGCAGCCACCCAGCGGGAGGCTCCTACAATGAGCAGTTCTTC. The V and J genes are TRBV4-2 and TRBJ2-1, with TRBD2 matching 9 bases. CDR1 and CDR2 (germline): LGHNA, YNFKEQ. The CDR3 loop spans 16 amino acids. Trimming took 3 bases from V and 0 from J; bases not matched to a gene: 3.

The gene calls are TRBV7-9 and TRBJ2-1; 7 positions match TRBD2. The V segment lost 5 bases and the J segment 8 bases; nucleotides outside the gene matches: 9. The CDR3 sequence is 14 residues long. The germline gives CDR1 SEHNR, CDR2 FQNEAQ (reference sequence). In DNA form, the CDR3 reads TGTGCCAGCAGCGGTGGGGGAGGGCCCTATGAGCAGTTCTTC. The encoded protein is CASSGGGGPYEQFF.

V gene TRBV7-9 combines with J gene TRBJ2-5, with a weak D call TRBD2 (5 bases). Germline V gene sequence: CDR1 SEHNR, CDR2 FQNEAQ (reference sequence). V lost 4 bases to trimming and J lost 7 bases, with 16 bases between them. The length of the CDR3 is 14 residues. The DNA for the CDR3 is TGTGCCAGCAGCTGGAAACCGGGGAAGGGGACCCAGTACTTC. This gives the protein CASSWKPGKGTQYF.

The V and J genes are TRBV4-1 and TRBJ2-1, with D maybe TRBD1 (5 bases). Germline assignment: CDR1 MGHRA and CDR2 YSYEKL. The germline V and J ends were trimmed by 3 bases and 5 bases, with 8 bases remaining between them. The CDR3 extends over 13 amino acids. CDR3 region: CASSQIQDNEQFF. The CDR3 DNA reads TGCGCCAGCAGCCAGATACAGGACAATGAGCAGTTCTTC.

The chain has TRBV29-1 and TRBJ1-1, with D perhaps TRBD1 (5 bases). The CDR3 is 12 residues long. Germline V gene sequence: CDR1 SQVTM, CDR2 ANQGSEA. V was shortened by 1 base and J by 5 bases, with 8 bases between the two germline ends. The CDR3, as DNA: TGCAGCGTTGAAGCCGGGGGTACTGAAGCTTTCTTT. Protein sequence: CSVEAGGTEAFF.

The chain links TRBV27 to TRBJ2-1, with D perhaps TRBD1 (5 bases). V shed 6 bases and J shed 8 bases, with 11 bases lying between them. Germline V CDR1 and CDR2: MNHEY, SMNVEV (reference sequence). This CDR3 is 12 amino acids long. CDR3 loop: CASRTRVDEQFF. The CDR3 nucleotides are TGTGCCAGCAGGACCAGGGTCGATGAGCAGTTCTTC.

The chain carries TRBV13 and TRBJ2-3; a weak D match, TRBD2 (5 bases). CDR1 and CDR2 from the germline V gene are PRHDT and FYEKMQ (reference sequence). The CDR3 is 14 residues long. V dropped 4 bases and J dropped 2 bases, with 10 bases sitting between them. The CDR3 loop reads CASSSRRITDTQYF. CDR3 coding DNA: TGTGCCAGCAGCTCCCGGAGGATCACAGATACGCAGTATTTT.

The chain links TRBV28 to TRBJ2-1, with a tentative D call TRBD2 (6 bases). This CDR3 spans 14 amino acids. V lost 2 bases to trimming and J lost 16 bases, with 21 bases between them. Germline assignment: CDR1 MDHEN and CDR2 SYDVKM. The CDR3, as DNA: TGTGCCAGCAGTTTAGGGCTCGCGGGGTCTTTACGATTCTTC. Protein: CASSLGLAGSLRFF.

CDR3 sequence reads: CASSPEGNQPQHF. The CDR3 region has the DNA TGTGCCAGCAGCCCCGAGGGCAATCAGCCCCAGCATTTT. V usage is TRBV7-2 and J usage is TRBJ1-5; no reliable D call. Trimming removed 5 bases at V and 2 bases at J, with 7 bases between. From germline, CDR1 is SGHTA and CDR2 FQGNSA. The CDR3 runs to 13 residues.

The chain uses TRBV7-8 and TRBJ1-5; weak D call: TRBD1 (6 bases). Per germline, CDR1 SGHVS and CDR2 FQNEAQ. The CDR3 is made up of 14 amino acids. Trimming removed 5 bases at V and 1 base at J, with 9 bases between. CDR3 protein: CASSQGTSNQPQHF. The CDR3 DNA sequence: TGTGCCAGCAGCCAGGGGACCAGCAATCAGCCCCAGCATTTT.

V usage is TRBV2 and J usage is TRBJ1-5; unclear D gene. The CDR3 sequence is 14 residues long. V dropped 3 bases and J dropped 0 bases, with 6 bases sitting between them. Per the germline V gene, CDR1 is SNHLY and CDR2 is FYNNEI. CDR3 sequence reads: CASSEAGSNQPQHF. CDR3 DNA: TGTGCCAGCAGTGAGGCGGGTAGCAATCAGCCCCAGCATTTT.